This T cell receptor beta chain was captured in a study of PD-1 blockade in classical Hodgkin lymphoma. TCRdb's copy holds only in-frame clones and misses some; the assay was immunoSEQ multiplex PCR. The repertoire has about 29,000 clones, 70% to 80% of them found once; the top ten carry around 4.2%. The ends lost 3 bases at V and 4 bases at J; junction bases unmatched: 9. Germline loops: CDR1 LGHNA, CDR2 YSLEER. The CDR3 runs to 15 residues. Brentuximab vedotin exposure varied, and every patient relapsed after autologous stem cell transplantation. Best responses were complete response, partial response or progressive disease.

This specimen consisted of peripheral blood mononuclear cells (PBMCs), obtained before the second cycle of nivolumab. The rearrangement links TRBV4-3 to TRBJ2-7; 7 bases map to TRBD1. This TCR derives from a human donor with classical Hodgkin lymphoma. The CDR3, as DNA: TGCGCCAGCAGCCACGACCGGGACAGACCATACGAGCAGTACTTC. Translating it yields CASSHDRDRPYEQYF.